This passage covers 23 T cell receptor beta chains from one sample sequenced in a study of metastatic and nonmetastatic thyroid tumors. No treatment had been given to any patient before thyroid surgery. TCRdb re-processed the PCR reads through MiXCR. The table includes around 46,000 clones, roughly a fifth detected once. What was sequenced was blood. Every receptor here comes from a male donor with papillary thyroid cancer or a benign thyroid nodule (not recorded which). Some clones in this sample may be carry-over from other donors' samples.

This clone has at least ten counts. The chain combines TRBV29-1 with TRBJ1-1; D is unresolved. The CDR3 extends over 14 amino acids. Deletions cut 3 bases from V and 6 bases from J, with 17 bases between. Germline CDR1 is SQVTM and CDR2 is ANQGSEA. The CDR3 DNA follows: TGCAGCGTTGAGGCTCTAAAGGGTGGTCCTGAAGCTTTCTTT. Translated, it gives CSVEALKGGPEAFF. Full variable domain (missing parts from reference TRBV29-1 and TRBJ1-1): SAVISQKPSRDICQRGTSLTIQCQVDSQVTMMFWYRQQPGQSLTLIATANQGSEATYESGFVIDKFPISRPNLTFSTLTVSNMSPEDSSIYLCSVEALKGGPEAFFGQGTRLTVV.

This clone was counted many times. The chain's CDR3 is CASSFLRTGGNYGYTF. Here the CDR3 DNA reads TGTGCCAGCAGTTTCCTCCGGACAGGGGGGAACTATGGCTACACCTTC. V is TRBV28 and J is TRBJ1-2, with 10 bases identical to TRBD1. This CDR3 has 16 amino acids. Germline-derived CDR1 and CDR2 are MDHEN and SYDVKM. With V trimmed by 3 bases and J by 2 bases, 6 bases remained unmatched.

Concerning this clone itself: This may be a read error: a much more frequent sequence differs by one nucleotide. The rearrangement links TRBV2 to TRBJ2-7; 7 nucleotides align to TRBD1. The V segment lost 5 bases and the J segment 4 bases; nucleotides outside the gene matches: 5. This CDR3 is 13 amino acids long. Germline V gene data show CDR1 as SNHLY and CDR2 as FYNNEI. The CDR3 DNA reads TGTGCCAGCAGTATGGACAGGAGTTACGAGCAGTACTTC. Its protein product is CASSMDRSYEQYF.

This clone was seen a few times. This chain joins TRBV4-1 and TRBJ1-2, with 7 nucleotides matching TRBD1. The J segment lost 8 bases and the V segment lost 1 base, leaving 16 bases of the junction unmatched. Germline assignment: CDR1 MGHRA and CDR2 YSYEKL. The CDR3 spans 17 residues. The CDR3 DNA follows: TGCGCCAGCAGCCAAGGTCCGATTGGGACAGCGGCAGAGGGCTACACCTTC. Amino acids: CASSQGPIGTAAEGYTF.

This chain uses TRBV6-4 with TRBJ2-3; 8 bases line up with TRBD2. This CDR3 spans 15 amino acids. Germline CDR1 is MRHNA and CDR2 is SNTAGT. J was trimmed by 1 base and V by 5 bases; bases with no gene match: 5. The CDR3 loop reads CASSKGREGTDTQYF. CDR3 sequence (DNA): TGTGCCAGCAGTAAAGGGCGGGAGGGCACAGATACGCAGTATTTT.

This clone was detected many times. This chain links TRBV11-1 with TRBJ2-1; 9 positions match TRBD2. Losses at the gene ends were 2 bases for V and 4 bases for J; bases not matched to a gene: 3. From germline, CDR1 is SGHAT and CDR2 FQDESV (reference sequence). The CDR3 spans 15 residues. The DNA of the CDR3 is TGTGCCAGCAGCTTATACGCGGGAGGGTACAATGAGCAGTTCTTC. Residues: CASSLYAGGYNEQFF.

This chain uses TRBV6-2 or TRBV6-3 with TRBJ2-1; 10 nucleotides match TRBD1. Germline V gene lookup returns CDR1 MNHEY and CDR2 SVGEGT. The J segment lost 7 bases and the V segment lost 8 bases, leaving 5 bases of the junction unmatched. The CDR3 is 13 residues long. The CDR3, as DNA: TGTGCCAGCCGCCGGGACAGGGGTAATGAGCAGTTCTTC. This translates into CASRRDRGNEQFF.

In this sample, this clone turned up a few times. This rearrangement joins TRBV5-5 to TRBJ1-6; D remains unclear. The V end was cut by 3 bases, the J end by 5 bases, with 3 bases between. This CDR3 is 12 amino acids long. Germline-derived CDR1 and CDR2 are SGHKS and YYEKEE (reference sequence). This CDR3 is CASSSHNSPLHF. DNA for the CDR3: TGTGCCAGCAGCTCACATAATTCACCCCTCCACTTT.

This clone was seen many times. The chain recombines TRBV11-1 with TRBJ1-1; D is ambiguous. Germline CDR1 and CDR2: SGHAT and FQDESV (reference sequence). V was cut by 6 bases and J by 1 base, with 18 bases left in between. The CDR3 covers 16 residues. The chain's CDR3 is CASRPSGRRRNTEAFF. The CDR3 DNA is TGTGCCAGCAGACCATCCGGACGTCGGAGGAACACTGAAGCTTTCTTT.

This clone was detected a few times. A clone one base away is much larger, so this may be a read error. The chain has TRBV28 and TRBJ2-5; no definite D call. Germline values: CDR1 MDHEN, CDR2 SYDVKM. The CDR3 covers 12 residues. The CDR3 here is CASFGRTETKYF. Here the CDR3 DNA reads TGTGCCAGCTTCGGAAGGACCGAGACCAAGTACTTC.

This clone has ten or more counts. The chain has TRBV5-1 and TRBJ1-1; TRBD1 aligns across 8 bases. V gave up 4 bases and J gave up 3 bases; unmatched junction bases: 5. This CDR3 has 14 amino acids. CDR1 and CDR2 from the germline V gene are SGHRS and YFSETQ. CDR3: CASSPRQGYTEAFF. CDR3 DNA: TGCGCCAGCAGCCCACGACAGGGGTACACTGAAGCTTTCTTT.

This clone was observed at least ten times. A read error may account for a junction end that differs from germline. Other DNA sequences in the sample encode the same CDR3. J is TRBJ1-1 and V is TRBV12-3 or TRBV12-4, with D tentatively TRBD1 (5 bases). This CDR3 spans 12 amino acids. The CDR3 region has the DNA TGTGCCAGCAGCCCTATAGGGACTGAGGCTTTCTTT. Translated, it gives CASSPIGTEAFF.

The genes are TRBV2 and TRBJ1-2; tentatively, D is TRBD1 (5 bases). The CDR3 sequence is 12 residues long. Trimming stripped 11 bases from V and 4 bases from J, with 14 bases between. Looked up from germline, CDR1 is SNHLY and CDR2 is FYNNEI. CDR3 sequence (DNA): TGTGCCGGTGAAGGGGCGTCCTATGGCTACACCTTC. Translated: CAGEGASYGYTF. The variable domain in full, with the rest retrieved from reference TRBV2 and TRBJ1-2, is EPEVTQTPSHQVTQMGQEVILRCVPISNHLYFYWYRQILGQKVEFLVSFYNNEISEKSEIFDDQFSVERPDGSNFTLKIRSTKLEDSAMYFCAGEGASYGYTFGSGTRLTVV.

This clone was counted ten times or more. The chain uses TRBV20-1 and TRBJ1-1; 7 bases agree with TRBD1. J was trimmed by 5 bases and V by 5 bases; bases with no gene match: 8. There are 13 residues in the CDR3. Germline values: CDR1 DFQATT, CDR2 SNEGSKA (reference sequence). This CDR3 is CSAPLTGRTEAFF. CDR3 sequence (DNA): TGCAGTGCTCCCTTGACAGGGAGGACTGAAGCTTTCTTT.

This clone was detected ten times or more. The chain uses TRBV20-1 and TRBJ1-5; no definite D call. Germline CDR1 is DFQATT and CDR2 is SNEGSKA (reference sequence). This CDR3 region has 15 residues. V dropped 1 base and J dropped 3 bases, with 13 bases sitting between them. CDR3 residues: CSARGGGRFNQPQHF. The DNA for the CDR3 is TGCAGTGCTAGAGGGGGAGGACGGTTCAATCAGCCCCAGCATTTT.

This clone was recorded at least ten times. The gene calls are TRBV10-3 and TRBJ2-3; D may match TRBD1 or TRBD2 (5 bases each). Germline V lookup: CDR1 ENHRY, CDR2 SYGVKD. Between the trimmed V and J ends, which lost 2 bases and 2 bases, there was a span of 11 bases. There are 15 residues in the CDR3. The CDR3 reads CAISEPGRTTDTQYF. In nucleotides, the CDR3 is TGTGCCATCAGTGAGCCGGGACGCACCACAGATACGCAGTATTTT.

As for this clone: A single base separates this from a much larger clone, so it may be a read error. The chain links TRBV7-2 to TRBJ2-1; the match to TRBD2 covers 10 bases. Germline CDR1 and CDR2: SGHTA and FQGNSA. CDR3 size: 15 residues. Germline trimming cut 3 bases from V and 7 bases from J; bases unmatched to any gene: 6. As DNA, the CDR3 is TGTGCCAGCAGCTTTGCGGCTAGCGGGGGAAATGAGCAGTTCTTC. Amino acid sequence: CASSFAASGGNEQFF.

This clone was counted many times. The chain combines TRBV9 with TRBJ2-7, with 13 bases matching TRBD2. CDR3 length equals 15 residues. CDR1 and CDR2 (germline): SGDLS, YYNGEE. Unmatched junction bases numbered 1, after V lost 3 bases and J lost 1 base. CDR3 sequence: CASSAGLAGSYEQYF. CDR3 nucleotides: TGTGCCAGCAGCGCGGGACTAGCGGGGTCCTACGAGCAGTACTTC.

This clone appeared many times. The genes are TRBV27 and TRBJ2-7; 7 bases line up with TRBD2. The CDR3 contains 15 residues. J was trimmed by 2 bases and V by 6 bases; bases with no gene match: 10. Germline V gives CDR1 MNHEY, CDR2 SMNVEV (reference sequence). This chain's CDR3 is CASRTTGTNTYEQYF. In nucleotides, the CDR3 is TGTGCCAGCAGGACGACCGGGACTAACACCTACGAGCAGTACTTC.

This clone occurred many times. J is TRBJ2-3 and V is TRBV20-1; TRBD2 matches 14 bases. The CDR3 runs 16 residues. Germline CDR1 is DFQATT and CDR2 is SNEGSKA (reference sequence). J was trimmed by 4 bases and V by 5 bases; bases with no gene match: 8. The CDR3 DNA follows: TGCAGTGCTGACCTGGGACTAGCGGGAGCGGCAGATACGCAGTATTTT. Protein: CSADLGLAGAADTQYF.

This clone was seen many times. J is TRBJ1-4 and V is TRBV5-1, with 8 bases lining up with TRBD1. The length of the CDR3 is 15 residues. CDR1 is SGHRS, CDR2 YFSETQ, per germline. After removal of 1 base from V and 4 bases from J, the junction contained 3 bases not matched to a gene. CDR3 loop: CASSLTGGNNEKLFF. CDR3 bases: TGCGCCAGCAGCTTGACAGGGGGGAATAATGAAAAACTGTTTTTT.

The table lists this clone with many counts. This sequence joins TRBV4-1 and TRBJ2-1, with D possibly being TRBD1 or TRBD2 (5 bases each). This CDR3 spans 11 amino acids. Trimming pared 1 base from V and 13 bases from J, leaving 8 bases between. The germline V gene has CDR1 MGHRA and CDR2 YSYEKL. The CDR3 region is CASSQGGNQFF. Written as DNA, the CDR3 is TGCGCCAGCAGCCAAGGGGGGAATCAGTTCTTC.

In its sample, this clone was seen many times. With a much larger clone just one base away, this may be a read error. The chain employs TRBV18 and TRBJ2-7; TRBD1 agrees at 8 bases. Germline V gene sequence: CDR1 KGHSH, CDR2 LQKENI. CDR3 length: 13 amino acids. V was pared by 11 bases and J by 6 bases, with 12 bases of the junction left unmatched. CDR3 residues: CAGQGQGAREQYF. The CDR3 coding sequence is TGTGCCGGCCAAGGACAGGGAGCTCGCGAGCAGTACTTC.